This T cell receptor beta chain was profiled in a study of beta chain features in type 1 diabetes listed by TCRdb under 2018. Regarding the study in general: Patients and healthy donors did not differ in mean age, gender distribution, total cell number or subset yield. A total of around 110,000,000 sorted cells were examined across all samples, and RNA yield correlated strongly with the number of cells per subset. In the study, TCRB repertoires of sorted circulating CD4+ T cell subsets from recently diagnosed type 1 diabetes patients were compared with those of matched healthy donors. Whereas all 28 donors provided naive and central memory subsets, regulatory and stem cell-like memory subsets were isolated from just 8 patients and about 8 healthy donors.

What the work shows at the level of the full study, not this receptor alone: PCR might favor shorter templates, but patient and control samples were amplified and corrected together, so any skew would affect both groups equally. Patients with type 1 diabetes made fewer insertions and deleted more nucleotides at VDJ recombination sites, implying thymic rearrangement abnormalities. In all four CD4+ subsets, TCRB CDR3 length was moderately but significantly shorter in type 1 diabetes patients. Because cDNA was sequenced instead of genomic DNA, highly expressing activated cells could be over-represented, though the groups showed no difference in activation or CD3 levels. Naive, central memory and regulatory TCRB repertoires appeared to be more alike among patients than among healthy donors. Because the HLA sub-analyses included only small numbers of individuals, any influence of HLA type on TCRB rearrangement was left unresolved.

A single peripheral blood draw of approximately 0.11 L on average was collected from each donor into heparinised tubes. Using a panel that included CD45RO, CCR7, CD25, CD127, CD95 and CD27, naive, central memory, regulatory and stem cell-like memory CD4+ T cells were sorted on a BD FACSAria II. Purity was above 95% for every sorted population. PBMCs were isolated immediately by Lymphoprep density gradient centrifugation and stained directly without culture. So that batch effects would be minimized, each experiment stained and sorted samples in pairs, pairing one healthy donor with one patient. On this clone itself: Its recognized antigen is unknown. Per-nucleotide qualities are absent, and no much larger clonotype sits a single base away.

Counted from cysteine to phenylalanine, this CDR3 has 16 amino acids. Only the CDR3 portion is preserved as DNA: 48 bases, with reading frame beginning at the first base. Deletion took 4 bases off V and 3 bases off J, with a span of 16 bases between the germline ends. The CDR1 and CDR2 encoded by the germline V gene are MNHNS and SASEGT. All of the isolated RNA was reverse transcribed with the High Capacity cDNA Reverse Transcription Kit, so expressed TCRB transcripts were sequenced. Deep immunoSEQ sequencing was performed on naive, central memory and regulatory T cell samples, with an average of roughly 3.6 million total reads per sample. After sorted cells were lysed in RLT buffer, RNA was extracted with DNase-treated RNeasy Micro or Mini kits, with the choice depending on cell number. Each cell subset was processed on its own to prevent cross-contamination, while patient and healthy donor samples were processed together. TCRB sequences were amplified from cDNA with the immunoSEQ multiplex PCR, producing 87-bp fragments spanning the CDR3 region. Sequencing of the amplicons was performed on the Illumina HiSeq platform. As for the authors' bioinformatics: PCR bias was computationally corrected using synthetic template baselines, reads within Hamming distance 2 were collapsed, and singletons that could not be merged were discarded. Reads were aligned against IMGT to assign V, D and J genes, CDR3 length and insertions or deletions at six rearrangement sites. Within each subset, clonotype counts were normalized to the number of sorted cells before true diversity and Gini coefficients were calculated with the tcR R package. Repertoire sharing was quantified using the overlap coefficient calculated on TCRB nucleotide sequences. Out-of-frame TCRB sequences from naive cells were analyzed to stand in for the pre-selection repertoire. TCRdb stores this immuneACCESS table with in-frame sequences only. Part of the clones is absent; in the studies checked, under half of the shortfall reflects unresolved V genes, and no reason is known for the rest. The V and J calls and the clone size are those of that table, but D and trimming were determined from the DNA. For this sample the table gives more than 550,000 clones, of which around 15% were detected only once. Of the sample, 0.03% to 0.045% is held by the ten largest clones.

The chain is assembled from TRBV6-1 and TRBJ1-5; the D gene is perhaps TRBD1, from 5 matching bases. Sequencing was performed on naive CD4+ T cells from blood. Sample cell subset or site, as interpreted from the label and publication: true naive CD4+ T cells. The source is a man between 18 and 35 years old with type 1 diabetes. The DNA sequence is TGTGCCAGCAGTGCCCGATGGGGGTCGGTCAATCAGCCCCAGCATTTT. This translates into CASSARWGSVNQPQHF.